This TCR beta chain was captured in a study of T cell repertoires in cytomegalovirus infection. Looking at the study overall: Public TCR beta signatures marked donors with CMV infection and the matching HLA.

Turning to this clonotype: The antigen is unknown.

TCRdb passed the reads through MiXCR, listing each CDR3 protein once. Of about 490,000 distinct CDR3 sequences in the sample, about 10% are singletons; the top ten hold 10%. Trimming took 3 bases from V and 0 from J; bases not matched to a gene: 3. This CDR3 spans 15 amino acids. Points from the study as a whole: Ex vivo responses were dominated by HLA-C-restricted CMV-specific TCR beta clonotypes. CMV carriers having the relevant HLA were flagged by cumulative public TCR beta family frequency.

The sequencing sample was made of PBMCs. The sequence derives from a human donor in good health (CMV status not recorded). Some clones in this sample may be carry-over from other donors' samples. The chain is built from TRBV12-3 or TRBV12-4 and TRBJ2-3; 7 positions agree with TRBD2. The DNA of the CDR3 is TGTGCCAGCAGTTTGGGGGGGATTAGCACAGATACGCAGTATTTT. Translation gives CASSLGGISTDTQYF.